The entry that follows covers one T cell receptor (beta chain) sequence. Its antigen is still unknown. Cells defined as naive were viable CD3+CD4+ or CD3+CD8+ and CCR7+CD45RA+CD45RO-CD95-CD27+CD28+. Some clones are missing from TCRdb's copy, which holds only in-frame ones; the method was immunoSEQ multiplex PCR. The sample carries about 31,000 clones, about 91% recorded once. From germline, CDR1 is SGHTA and CDR2 FQGNSA. V was clipped by 5 bases and J by 4 bases, with 17 bases between them. The CDR3 is 16 amino acids. The entry originates in a study of T cells after posttransplantation cyclophosphamide. Overall study findings and caveats: Donor-recipient repertoire similarity was low at 1-2 months, rising over year one. TRB overlap between skin or GI tissue T cells and blood was limited.

The sample taken for sequencing was naive CD4+ T cells sorted from blood. V is TRBV7-2 and J is TRBJ2-2; D may be TRBD1 (5 bases). The clonotype comes from a man aged 25-45 years in good health and a related stem cell transplant donor. This CDR3 is CASSREGEISTGELFF. CDR3 DNA sequence: TGTGCCAGCAGCCGCGAAGGGGAAATTAGCACCGGGGAGCTGTTTTTT.